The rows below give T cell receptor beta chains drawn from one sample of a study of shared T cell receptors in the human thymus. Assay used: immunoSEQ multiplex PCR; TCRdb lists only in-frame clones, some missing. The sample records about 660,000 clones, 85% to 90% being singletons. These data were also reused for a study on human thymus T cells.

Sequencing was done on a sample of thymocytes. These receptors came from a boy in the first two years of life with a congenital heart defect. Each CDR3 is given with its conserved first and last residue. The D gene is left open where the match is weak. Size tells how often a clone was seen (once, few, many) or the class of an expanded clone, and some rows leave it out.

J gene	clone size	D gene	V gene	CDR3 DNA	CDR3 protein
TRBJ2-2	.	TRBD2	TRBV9	TGTGCCAGCAGCGTAACGAGCGGGAGTAACACCGGGGAGCTGTTTTTT	CASSVTSGSNTGELFF
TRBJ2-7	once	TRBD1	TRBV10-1	TGCGCCAGCAGTGAGAGAGTTGTCGAGGACCGGGACAGGGTGAGAGGTTTTGTTGCCGAGCAGTACTTC	CASSERVVEDRDRVRGFVAEQYF
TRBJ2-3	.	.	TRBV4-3	TGCGCCAGCTCCGACAGCCTCAGGTCGACAAACACAGATACGCAGTATTTT	CASSDSLRSTNTDTQYF
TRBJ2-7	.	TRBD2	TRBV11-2	TGTGCCAGCAGCCCGGGGACTAGCGTCTACGAGCAGTACTTC	CASSPGTSVYEQYF
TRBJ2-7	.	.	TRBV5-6	TGTGCCAGCAGCTTTGTGTTGCAGGACGAGCAGTACTTC	CASSFVLQDEQYF
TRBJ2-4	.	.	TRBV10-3	TGTGCCATCAGTGCGCTCCGGCGGGAAAACATTCAGTACTTC	CAISALRRENIQYF
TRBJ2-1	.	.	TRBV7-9	TGTGCCAGCAGCTTAGAAGCGGCCTCCTACAATGAGCAGTTCTTC	CASSLEAASYNEQFF
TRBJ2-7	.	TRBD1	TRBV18	TGTGCCAGCTCACCCGGGGACAGGCCGAGAGAGCAGTACTTC	CASSPGDRPREQYF
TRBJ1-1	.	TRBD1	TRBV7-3	TGTGCCAGCAGCTACGGACAGGGTGACACTGAAGCTTTCTTT	CASSYGQGDTEAFF
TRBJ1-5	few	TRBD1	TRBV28	TGTGCCAGCAGCGGTCAGGGGGATCAGCCCCAGCATTTT	CASSGQGDQPQHF
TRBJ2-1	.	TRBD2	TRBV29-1	TGCAGCGTTAGAGGTGACCTCCGGGACTATGGAGGTTACAATGAGCAGTTCTTC	CSVRGDLRDYGGYNEQFF
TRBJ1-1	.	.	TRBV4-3	TGCGCCAGCAGCCAAGTCCAGGGAACTGAAGCTTTCTTT	CASSQVQGTEAFF
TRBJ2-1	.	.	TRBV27	TGTGCCAGCAGTCCCTCGGGGGGCGGTGAGACCTACAATGAGCAGTTCTTC	CASSPSGGGETYNEQFF
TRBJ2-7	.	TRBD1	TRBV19	TGTGCCAGTAGTATGTCCGGGACAGGGGGAAGCGAGCAGTACTTC	CASSMSGTGGSEQYF
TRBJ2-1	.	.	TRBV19	TGTGCCAGTAGTAACGGTAGCGGCCCAAAAAGGGCCCTATACAATGAGCAGTTCTTC	CASSNGSGPKRALYNEQFF
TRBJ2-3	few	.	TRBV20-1	TGCAGTGCTAGTGTATATACGCAGTATTTT	CSASVYTQYF
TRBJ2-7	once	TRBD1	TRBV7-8	TGTGCCAGCAGCCCTGGGACAGGACTCCTTTTTGGGGCCTACGAGCAGTACTTC	CASSPGTGLLFGAYEQYF
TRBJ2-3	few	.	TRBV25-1	TGTGCCAGCAGTGAATTCGGACGGGGGACGGGCACAGATACGCAGTATTTT	CASSEFGRGTGTDTQYF
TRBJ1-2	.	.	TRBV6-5	TGTGCCAGCAGTCCCTCCCCGCAAGCCCTGCGGGGCTACACCTTC	CASSPSPQALRGYTF
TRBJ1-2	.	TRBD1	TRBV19	TGTGCCAGTAGACGACAGGGTCCTTCTGGCTACACCTTC	CASRRQGPSGYTF
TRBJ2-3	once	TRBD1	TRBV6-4	TGTGCCAGCAGTGCGAGGGGGCAGGAGACAGATACGCAGTATTTT	CASSARGQETDTQYF
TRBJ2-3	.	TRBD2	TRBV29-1	TGCAGCGTTGGACTAGCGGGAGCGAACACAGATACGCAGTATTTT	CSVGLAGANTDTQYF
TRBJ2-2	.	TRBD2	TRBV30	TGTGCCTGGAGAGCCCGGCTAGCGGTGAACACCGGGGAGCTGTTTTTT	CAWRARLAVNTGELFF
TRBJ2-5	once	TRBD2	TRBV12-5	TGTGCTAGTGGTTTCATAAGAGAAGGGACTAGTCGAGAAGAGCAAGAGACCCAGTACTTC	CASGFIREGTSREEQETQYF
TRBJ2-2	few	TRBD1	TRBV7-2	TGTGCCAGCAGCCCCGGGGACAGGCACACCGGGGAGCTGTTTTTT	CASSPGDRHTGELFF
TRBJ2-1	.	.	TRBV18	TGTGCCAGCTTCCCGAGGAACGGCAATGAAGTGAATGAGCAGTTCTTC	CASFPRNGNEVNEQFF
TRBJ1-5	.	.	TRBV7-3	TGTGCCATCCAGCTTAAGTTAGCCAGGGTAATCGGTCAGCCCCAGCATTTT	CAIQLKLARVIGQPQHF
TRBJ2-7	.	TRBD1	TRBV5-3	TGTGCCAGAAGCTTGGGAGACAGGGTCCACGAGCAGTACTTC	CARSLGDRVHEQYF
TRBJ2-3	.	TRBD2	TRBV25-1	TGTGCCAGCAGTAAGGGGACTAGCGGGAGCCTTAGCACAGATACGCAGTATTTT	CASSKGTSGSLSTDTQYF
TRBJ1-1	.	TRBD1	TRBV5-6	TGTGCCAGCAGCTTGGCCCGCAGGGGGGAACCTCCTGAAGCTTTCTTT	CASSLARRGEPPEAFF
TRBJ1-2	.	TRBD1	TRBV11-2	TGTGCCAGCAGCTTCGGACAGGGGGAGAGTGGCTACACCTTC	CASSFGQGESGYTF
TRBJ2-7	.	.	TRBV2	TGTGCCAGCAGTGGGAGGGCCTACGAGCAGTACTTC	CASSGRAYEQYF
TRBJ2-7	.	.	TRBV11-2	TGTGCCAGCAGCCCTACCGCCCACCCTTACGAGCAGTACTTC	CASSPTAHPYEQYF
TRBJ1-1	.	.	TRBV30	TGTGCCTGGGTCCCTATGAATCTCCGGGACAAGAACACTGAAGCTTTCTTT	CAWVPMNLRDKNTEAFF
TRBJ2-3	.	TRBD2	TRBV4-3	TGCGCCAGCAGCCCCGAGCGGGAGAAGGGCACAGATACGCAGTATTTT	CASSPEREKGTDTQYF
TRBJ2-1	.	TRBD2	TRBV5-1	TGCGCCAGCAGCCACGGGCCTGGGGCGGGAGGGTCCTACAATGAGCAGTTCTTC	CASSHGPGAGGSYNEQFF
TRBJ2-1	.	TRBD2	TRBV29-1	TGCAGCACCCGACCCGGGGCGGGGGATGAGCAGTTCTTC	CSTRPGAGDEQFF
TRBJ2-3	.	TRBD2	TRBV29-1	TGCAGCGTAGGACTAGCGGGCCAGTATTTT	CSVGLAGQYF
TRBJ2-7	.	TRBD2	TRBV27	TGTGCCAGCAGTTTTTTGCGGGAGCGCCCGGCCCGAACCCCCTACGAGCAGTACTTC	CASSFLRERPARTPYEQYF
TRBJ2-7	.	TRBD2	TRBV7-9	TGTGCCAGCAGCTGGACTAGCGGCCTACGAGAGCAGTACTTC	CASSWTSGLREQYF
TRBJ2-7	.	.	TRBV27	TGTGCCAGCAGTCCTTCGACAGGCCCTTCATACGAGCAGTACTTC	CASSPSTGPSYEQYF
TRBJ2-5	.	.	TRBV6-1	TGTGCCAGCAGTGGAGAGAAAAAAAACCTTTGGTACCAAGAGACCCAGTACTTC	CASSGEKKNLWYQETQYF
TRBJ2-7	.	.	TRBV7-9	TGTGCCAGCAGCTTAGAAGTTTGGGGCTATCGGCCCGACTACGAGCAGTACTTC	CASSLEVWGYRPDYEQYF
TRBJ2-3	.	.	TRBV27	TGTGCCAGCAGTTTGACGGACACCCGCTTCTGGACAGATACGCAGTATTTT	CASSLTDTRFWTDTQYF
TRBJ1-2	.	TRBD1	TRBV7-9	TGTGCCAGCAGCTTTCGGGACAGGAACTATGGCTACACCTTC	CASSFRDRNYGYTF
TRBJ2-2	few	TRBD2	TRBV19	TGTGCCAGTAGTATTCCTCGCGGGGGACCAAACACCGGGGAGCTGTTTTTT	CASSIPRGGPNTGELFF
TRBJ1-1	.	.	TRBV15	TGTGCCACCAGCATGGGGAGGAACACTGAAGCTTTCTTT	CATSMGRNTEAFF
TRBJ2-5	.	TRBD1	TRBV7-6	TGTGCCAGCAGCTTAAGACAGGGGGACCCCGGGGAGCAGTACTTC	CASSLRQGDPGEQYF